This T cell receptor (beta chain) is from a study of beta chain features in type 1 diabetes. Findings of the study overall: The study found moderately but significantly shorter TCRB CDR3s in all four CD4+ subsets of Type 1 diabetes patients.

As for this clone: Its antigen is as yet unknown. An end of the junction differs from the germline gene, which may be a read error.

As every portion of the isolated RNA was reverse transcribed, the sequencing read expressed TCRB transcripts. Reads from naive, central memory and regulatory T cell samples averaged approximately 3.7 million. The assay was immunoSEQ multiplex PCR, and TCRdb's table has in-frame clones only and misses some. This sample yields 38,000 or so clones, of which approximately 60% are seen a single time; 2% to 2.5% belongs to the top ten. From germline, CDR1 is SGHRS and CDR2 YFSETQ. The CDR3 has 14 amino acids. Each sorted fraction was over 98% pure. The material sequenced was Tregs from blood. The receptor was derived from a woman aged 30 to 39 in good health. The chain employs TRBV5-1 and TRBJ2-1; D is uncertain. This chain's CDR3 is CASKFTYDSFEQFF. The CDR3 coding sequence is TGCGCTAGCAAATTCACTTACGACTCTTTTGAGCAGTTCTTC. Variable domain in full (rest from reference TRBV5-1 and TRBJ2-1): KAGVTQTPRYLIKTRGQQVTLSCSPISGHRSVSWYQQTPGQGLQFLFEYFSETQRNKGNFPGRFSGRQFSNSRSEMNVSTLELGDSALYLCASKFTYDSFEQFFGPGTRLTVL.